The next 10 T cell receptor beta chains were all read from a single sample in a study of T cells in women clearing cervical HPV infection. The data were produced by immunoSEQ multiplex PCR, yet TCRdb's version contains in-frame clones alone and is incomplete. Across tens of thousands of clones, the top ten clones capture more than 1% of the sample. Sequencing was done on a sample of blood buffy coat. These receptors originate from a woman aged 18-70 years with a cervical HPV16 infection that either progressed to CIN3+ or cleared (not recorded which).

Details on this clone: The read halts 3 residues ahead of the CDR3 end, with the missing end drawn from the germline J gene. This chain links TRBV29-1 with TRBJ1-2; no clear D. Germline assignment: CDR1 SQVTM and CDR2 ANQGSEA. Trimming removed 7 bases from V and 0 bases from J, with 15 bases in between. This CDR3 is 14 amino acids long. The DNA read from the CDR3 is TGCAGCGGCCCGGGGAGGGCGGCTAACTATGGC. Translation gives CSGPGRAANYG. The entire CDR3 reads CSGPGRAANYGYTF.

Regarding this clone: The CDR3 end lies 3 residues beyond the end of the read and is filled in from the germline J gene. The chain has TRBV2 and TRBJ2-1; D unclear. V dropped 8 bases and J dropped 5 bases, with 7 bases sitting between them. Germline-derived CDR1 and CDR2 are SNHLY and FYNNEI. This CDR3 has 11 amino acids. The part of the CDR3 DNA that was read is TGTGCCAGCGTTAGAGACAATGAG. This codes for CASVRDNE. The whole CDR3 protein reads CASVRDNEQFF.

In regard to this clone: The sequence runs out 3 residues before the end of the CDR3; the remainder is reconstructed from the germline J gene. The gene calls are TRBV7-9 and TRBJ2-7; 11 bases line up with TRBD2. The germline gives CDR1 SEHNR, CDR2 FQNEAQ (reference sequence). This CDR3 comprises 14 residues. V dropped 4 bases and J dropped 3; count of bases not matched to a gene: 2. CDR3 DNA, as far as it was read: TGTGCCAGCAGCTCCGGGACTAGCGGCTACGAG. The encoded protein is CASSSGTSGYE. The CDR3, in full, reads CASSSGTSGYEQYF.

On this clone itself: The read falls 3 residues short of the CDR3 end, and the missing part is taken from the germline J gene. The chain is built from TRBV19 and TRBJ2-5, with 9 nucleotides matching TRBD1. Trimming at V came to 6 bases and at J to 5 bases, leaving 7 bases not matched to a gene. In germline, CDR1 is LNHDA, CDR2 SQIVND (reference sequence). The CDR3 length is 14 residues. The part of the CDR3 DNA that was read is TGTGCCAGTAGGCCTGGACAGGGGAGGGAGACC. It codes for CASRPGQGRET. The whole CDR3 region reads CASRPGQGRETQYF.

Comment on this clone: The CDR3 is cut off 3 residues early in the read; its end comes from the germline J gene. Other DNA sequences of this sample code for an identical CDR3. V and J are TRBV5-1 and TRBJ1-3; D remains unclear. The germline V gene has CDR1 SGHRS and CDR2 YFSETQ. The V and J ends lost 4 bases and 0 bases respectively, with 14 bases between them. The CDR3 spans 16 residues. CDR3 protein: CASSPDTGFSGNTIYF. The part of the CDR3 DNA that was read is TGCGCCAGCAGCCCCGACACCGGTTTCTCTGGAAACACC.

Remarks on this clone: The junction departs from the called germline gene at one end, perhaps through a read error. The CDR3 end is not reached by the read, which stops 3 residues before it; the germline J gene fills it in. The same CDR3 also results from other DNA sequences found in this sample. This chain uses TRBV6-1 with TRBJ1-3, with D possibly TRBD1 on 5 matching bases. The germline CDR1 and CDR2 sequences are MNHNS and SASEGT. The CDR3 has 16 amino acids. The CDR3 sequence is CASSVQGPRSGNTIYF. The sequenced CDR3 bases are TGTGCCAGCAGTGTCCAGGGCCCTCGCTCTGGAAACACG.

Concerning this clone: Read coverage stops 3 residues before the CDR3 terminus; the germline J gene supplies the remainder. The chain couples TRBV15 to TRBJ2-7; weak D call: TRBD2 (5 bases). The length of the CDR3 is 16 residues. Germline loops: CDR1 LNHNV, CDR2 YYDKDF (reference sequence). V lost 3 bases and J 3 bases, leaving 18 bases between the germline ends. CDR3 amino acids: CATSSEDIVGDYEQYF. CDR3 DNA, as far as it was read: TGTGCCACCAGCAGTGAGGATATAGTCGGGGACTACGAG.

A remark on this clone: The CDR3 end falls 3 residues outside the read, so it is completed with the germline J gene. This chain links TRBV20-1 with TRBJ2-3, with D possibly being TRBD2 (5 bases). This CDR3 is built from 14 residues. Trimming stripped 6 bases from V and 4 bases from J, with 17 bases between. Germline loops: CDR1 DFQATT, CDR2 SNEGSKA (reference sequence). CDR3 loop: CSANGPAAADTQYF. The sequenced part of the CDR3 DNA is TGCAGTGCCAACGGACCAGCGGCGGCAGATACG.

A note on this clone: The read ends 3 residues early relative to the CDR3; the germline J gene fills the gap. The chain recombines TRBV5-5 with TRBJ2-2, with D possibly being TRBD2 (5 bases). Germline-derived CDR1 and CDR2 are SGHKS and YYEKEE (reference sequence). With 4 bases removed from V and 2 bases from J, the gap between germline ends came to 12 bases. The CDR3 covers 15 residues. CDR3 DNA, as far as it was read: TGTGCCAGCAGCCCAGAGGGTTCAAACACCGGGGAG. The encoded protein is CASSPEGSNTGE. Given in full, the CDR3 is CASSPEGSNTGELFF.

This clone is labeled medium-sized based on frequency. The DNA ends 3 residues before the CDR3 does, and the rest of the CDR3 is filled in from the germline J gene. The rearrangement joins TRBV19 to TRBJ2-3; TRBD2 matches 12 bases. The CDR3 is 17 residues long. Germline V gives CDR1 LNHDA, CDR2 SQIVND (reference sequence). V shed 7 bases, J shed 1 base, and the junction held 9 bases outside the gene matches. The CDR3 sequence is CASKPSGRAGRTDTQYF. CDR3 bases read: TGTGCCAGTAAGCCTAGCGGGAGGGCCGGTCGCACAGATACG.